This T cell receptor (beta chain) was sequenced for a study of control samples from healthy donors and cancer patients. CDR3 length equals 15 residues. Per germline, CDR1 MNHNS and CDR2 SASEGT. V shed 3 bases, J shed 4 bases, and the junction held 9 bases outside the gene matches. Only in-frame clones appear in the TCRdb table, and some are missing; sequencing was by immunoSEQ multiplex PCR. Of tens of thousands of clones in the sample, roughly 94% were seen once. This chain joins TRBV6-1 and TRBJ2-7, with 7 bases that match TRBD1. The sample taken for sequencing was blood. The TCR was taken from a man between 60 and 70 years old in good health. CDR3 sequence (DNA): TGTGCCAGCAGTGAGCCGGGACAGTGGAGGTACGAGCAGTACTTC. Translating it yields CASSEPGQWRYEQYF.